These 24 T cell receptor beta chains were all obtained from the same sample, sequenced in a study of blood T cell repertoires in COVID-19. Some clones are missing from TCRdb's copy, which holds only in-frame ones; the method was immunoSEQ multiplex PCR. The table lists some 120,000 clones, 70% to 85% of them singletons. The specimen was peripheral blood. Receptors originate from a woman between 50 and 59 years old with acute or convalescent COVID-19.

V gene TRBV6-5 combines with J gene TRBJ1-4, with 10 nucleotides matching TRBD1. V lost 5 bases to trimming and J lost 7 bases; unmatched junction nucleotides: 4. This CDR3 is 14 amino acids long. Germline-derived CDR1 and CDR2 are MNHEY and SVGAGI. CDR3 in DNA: TGTGCCAGCAGTAGACAGGGGGCCGGTGAAAAACTGTTTTTT. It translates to CASSRQGAGEKLFF.

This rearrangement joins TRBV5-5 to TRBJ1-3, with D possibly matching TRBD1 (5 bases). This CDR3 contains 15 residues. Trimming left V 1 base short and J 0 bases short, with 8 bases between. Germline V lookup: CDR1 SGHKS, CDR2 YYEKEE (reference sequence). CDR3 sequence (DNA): TGTGCCAGCAGCTTGTGGGGGGACTCTGGAAACACCATATATTTT. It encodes CASSLWGDSGNTIYF.

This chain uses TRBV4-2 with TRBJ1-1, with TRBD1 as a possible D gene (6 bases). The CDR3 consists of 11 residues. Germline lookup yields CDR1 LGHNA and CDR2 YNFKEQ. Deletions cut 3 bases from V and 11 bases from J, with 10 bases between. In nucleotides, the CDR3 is TGTGCCAGCAGCCAGGGGGCGGAGGCTTTCTTT. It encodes CASSQGAEAFF.

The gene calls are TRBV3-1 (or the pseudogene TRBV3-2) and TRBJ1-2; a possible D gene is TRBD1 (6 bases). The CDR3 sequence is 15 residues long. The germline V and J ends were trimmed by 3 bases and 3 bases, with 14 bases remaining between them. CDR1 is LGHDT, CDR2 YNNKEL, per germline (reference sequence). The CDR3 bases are TGTGCCAGCAGCCATACAGGGTTTTTGGACTATGGCTACACCTTC. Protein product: CASSHTGFLDYGYTF.

The CDR3: CASFKGVQETQYF. The CDR3 coding sequence is TGTGCCAGCTTCAAAGGGGTGCAAGAGACCCAGTACTTC. V usage is TRBV5-5 and J usage is TRBJ2-5; possible D gene TRBD1, 5 bases. V was clipped by 7 bases and J by 2 bases, with 12 bases between them. CDR3 size: 13 residues. Germline-derived CDR1 and CDR2 are SGHKS and YYEKEE (reference sequence).

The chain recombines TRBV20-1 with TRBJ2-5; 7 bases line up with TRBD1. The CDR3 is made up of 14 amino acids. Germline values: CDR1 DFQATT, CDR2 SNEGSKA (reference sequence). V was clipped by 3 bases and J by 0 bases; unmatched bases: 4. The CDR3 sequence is CSASGRGYQETQYF. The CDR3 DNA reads TGCAGTGCTAGTGGCAGGGGGTACCAAGAGACCCAGTACTTC.

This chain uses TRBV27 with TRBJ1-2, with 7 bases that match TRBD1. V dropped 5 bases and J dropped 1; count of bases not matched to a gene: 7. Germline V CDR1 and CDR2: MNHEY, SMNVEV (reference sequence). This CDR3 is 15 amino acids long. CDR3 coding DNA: TGTGCCAGCAGTCCGGGACAGACGATTAACTATGGCTACACCTTC. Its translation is CASSPGQTINYGYTF.

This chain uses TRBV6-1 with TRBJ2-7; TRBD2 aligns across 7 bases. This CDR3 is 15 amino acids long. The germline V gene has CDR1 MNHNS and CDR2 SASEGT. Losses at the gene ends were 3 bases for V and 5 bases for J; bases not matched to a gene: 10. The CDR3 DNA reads TGTGCCAGCAGTGAGTACGTTGGGCTAGCGGACGAGCAGTACTTC. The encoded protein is CASSEYVGLADEQYF.

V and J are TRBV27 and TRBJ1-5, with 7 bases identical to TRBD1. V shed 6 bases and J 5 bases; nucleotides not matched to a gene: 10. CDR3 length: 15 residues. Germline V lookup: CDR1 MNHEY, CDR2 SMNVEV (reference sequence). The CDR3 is CASRRPAGGDQPQHF. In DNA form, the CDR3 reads TGTGCCAGCAGGCGACCGGCAGGGGGTGATCAGCCCCAGCATTTT.

The CDR3 protein is CASSRNRDREAFF. In DNA form, the CDR3 reads TGTGCCAGCAGTAGGAACCGGGACAGGGAAGCTTTCTTT. V gene TRBV27 combines with J gene TRBJ1-1; 8 bases map to TRBD1. The germline CDR1 and CDR2 sequences are MNHEY and SMNVEV (reference sequence). V lost 5 bases, J lost 8 bases, and 7 bases stayed unmatched. The CDR3 consists of 13 residues.

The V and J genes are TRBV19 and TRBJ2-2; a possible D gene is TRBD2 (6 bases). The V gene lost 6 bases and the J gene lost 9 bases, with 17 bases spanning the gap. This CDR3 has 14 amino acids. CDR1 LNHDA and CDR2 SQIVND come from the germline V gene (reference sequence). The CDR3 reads CASSILGGHRELFF. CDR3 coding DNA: TGTGCCAGTAGCATACTAGGAGGGCATCGGGAGCTGTTTTTT.

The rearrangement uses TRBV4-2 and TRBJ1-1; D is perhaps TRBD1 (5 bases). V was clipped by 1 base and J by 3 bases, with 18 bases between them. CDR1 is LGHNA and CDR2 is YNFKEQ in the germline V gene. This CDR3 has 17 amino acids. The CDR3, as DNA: TGTGCCAGCAGCCAAGCCGCTATGGGGGGGTGGGACACTGAAGCTTTCTTT. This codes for CASSQAAMGGWDTEAFF.

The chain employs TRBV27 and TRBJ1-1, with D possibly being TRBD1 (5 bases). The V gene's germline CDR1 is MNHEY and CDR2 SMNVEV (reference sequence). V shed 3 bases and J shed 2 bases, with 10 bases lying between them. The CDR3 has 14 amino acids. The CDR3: CASSFTGGNTEAFF. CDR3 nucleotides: TGTGCCAGCAGTTTTACGGGGGGTAACACTGAAGCTTTCTTT.

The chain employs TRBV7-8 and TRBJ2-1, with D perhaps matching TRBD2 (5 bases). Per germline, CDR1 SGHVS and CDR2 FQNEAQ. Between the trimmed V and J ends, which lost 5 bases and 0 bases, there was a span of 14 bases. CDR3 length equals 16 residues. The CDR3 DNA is TGTGCCAGCAGCACCCGGGGTAGTAACTCCTACAATGAGCAGTTCTTC. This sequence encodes CASSTRGSNSYNEQFF.

CDR3 sequence: CASSQPGGYGNTIYF. For the CDR3, the DNA is TGTGCCAGCAGCCAACCCGGGGGATATGGAAACACCATATATTTT. The chain couples TRBV4-2 to TRBJ1-3; perhaps TRBD1 as D (5 bases). CDR1 LGHNA and CDR2 YNFKEQ come from the germline V gene. The CDR3 consists of 15 residues. The V and J ends lost 2 bases and 3 bases respectively, with 11 bases between them.

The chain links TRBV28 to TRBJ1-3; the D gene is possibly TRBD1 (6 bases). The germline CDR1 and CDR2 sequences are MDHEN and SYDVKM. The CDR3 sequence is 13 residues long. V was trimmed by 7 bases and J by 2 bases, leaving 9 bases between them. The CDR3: CASIRGPGNTIYF. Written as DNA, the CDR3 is TGTGCCAGCATCAGGGGACCTGGAAACACCATATATTTT.

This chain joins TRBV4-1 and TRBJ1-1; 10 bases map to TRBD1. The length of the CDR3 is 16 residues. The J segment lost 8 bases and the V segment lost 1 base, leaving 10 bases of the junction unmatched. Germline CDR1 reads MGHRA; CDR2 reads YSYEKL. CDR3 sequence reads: CASSQGEGQGRTEAFF. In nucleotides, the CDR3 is TGCGCCAGCAGCCAAGGCGAGGGACAGGGGAGGACCGAAGCTTTCTTT.

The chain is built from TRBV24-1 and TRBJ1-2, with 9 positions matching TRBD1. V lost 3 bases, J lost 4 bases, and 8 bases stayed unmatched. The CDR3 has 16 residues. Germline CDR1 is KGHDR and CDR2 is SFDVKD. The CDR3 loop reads CATSDRVGQGIYGYTF. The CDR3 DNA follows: TGTGCCACCAGTGATCGAGTTGGACAGGGGATCTATGGCTACACCTTC.

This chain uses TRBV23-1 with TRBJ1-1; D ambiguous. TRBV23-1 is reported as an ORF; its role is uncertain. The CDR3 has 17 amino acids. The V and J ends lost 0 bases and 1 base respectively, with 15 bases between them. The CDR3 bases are TGCGCCAGCAGTCAATCTCCCGCATCGAAGCCGAACACTGAAGCTTTCTTT. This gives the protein CASSQSPASKPNTEAFF.

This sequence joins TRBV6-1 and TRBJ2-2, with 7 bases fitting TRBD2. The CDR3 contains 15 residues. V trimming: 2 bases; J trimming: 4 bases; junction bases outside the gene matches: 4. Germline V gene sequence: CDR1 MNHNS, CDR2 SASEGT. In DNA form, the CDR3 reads TGTGCCAGCAGTGAACGGCGGGGGTCCACCGGGGAGCTGTTTTTT. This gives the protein CASSERRGSTGELFF.

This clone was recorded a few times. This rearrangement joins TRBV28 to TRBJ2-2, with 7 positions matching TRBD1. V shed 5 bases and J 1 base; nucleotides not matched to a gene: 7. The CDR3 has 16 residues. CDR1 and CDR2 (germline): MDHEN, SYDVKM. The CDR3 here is CASSPDGTVNTGELFF. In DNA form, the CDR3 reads TGTGCCAGCAGTCCGGACGGGACAGTGAACACCGGGGAGCTGTTTTTT. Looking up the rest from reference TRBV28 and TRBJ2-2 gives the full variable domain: DVKVTQSSRYLVKRTGEKVFLECVQDMDHENMFWYRQDPGLGLRLIYFSYDVKMKEKGDIPEGYSVSREKKERFSLILESASTNQTSMYLCASSPDGTVNTGELFFGEGSRLTVL.

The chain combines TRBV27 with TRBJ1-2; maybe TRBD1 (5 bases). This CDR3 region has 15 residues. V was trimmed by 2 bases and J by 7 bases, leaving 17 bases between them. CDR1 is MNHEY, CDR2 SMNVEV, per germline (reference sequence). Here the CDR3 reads CASSLAEGRWGGYTF. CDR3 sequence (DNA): TGTGCCAGCAGTTTAGCGGAGGGGCGCTGGGGTGGCTACACCTTC.

As DNA, the CDR3 is TGTGCCAGCAGCTTATGGGGAGGGATGCCGGGGGCGAACACTGAAGCTTTCTTT. Its translation: CASSLWGGMPGANTEAFF. The rearrangement joins TRBV11-2 to TRBJ1-1; weak D call: TRBD1 (6 bases). The CDR3 spans 18 residues. Germline assignment: CDR1 SGHAT and CDR2 FQNNGV. Trimming pared 2 bases from V and 1 base from J, leaving 20 bases between.

CDR3 protein: CASSWDRLNTGELFF. Here the CDR3 DNA reads TGTGCCAGCAGTTGGGACAGATTAAACACCGGGGAGCTGTTTTTT. This sequence joins TRBV7-8 and TRBJ2-2; TRBD1 matches at 7 bases. V dropped 6 bases and J dropped 2; count of bases not matched to a gene: 6. The germline V gene has CDR1 SGHVS and CDR2 FQNEAQ. The CDR3 is made up of 15 amino acids. Full variable domain (missing parts from reference TRBV7-8 and TRBJ2-2): GAGVSQSPRYKVAKRGQDVALRCDPISGHVSLFWYQQALGQGPEFLTYFQNEAQLDKSGLPSDRFFAERPEGSVSTLKIQRTQQEDSAVYLCASSWDRLNTGELFFGEGSRLTVL.